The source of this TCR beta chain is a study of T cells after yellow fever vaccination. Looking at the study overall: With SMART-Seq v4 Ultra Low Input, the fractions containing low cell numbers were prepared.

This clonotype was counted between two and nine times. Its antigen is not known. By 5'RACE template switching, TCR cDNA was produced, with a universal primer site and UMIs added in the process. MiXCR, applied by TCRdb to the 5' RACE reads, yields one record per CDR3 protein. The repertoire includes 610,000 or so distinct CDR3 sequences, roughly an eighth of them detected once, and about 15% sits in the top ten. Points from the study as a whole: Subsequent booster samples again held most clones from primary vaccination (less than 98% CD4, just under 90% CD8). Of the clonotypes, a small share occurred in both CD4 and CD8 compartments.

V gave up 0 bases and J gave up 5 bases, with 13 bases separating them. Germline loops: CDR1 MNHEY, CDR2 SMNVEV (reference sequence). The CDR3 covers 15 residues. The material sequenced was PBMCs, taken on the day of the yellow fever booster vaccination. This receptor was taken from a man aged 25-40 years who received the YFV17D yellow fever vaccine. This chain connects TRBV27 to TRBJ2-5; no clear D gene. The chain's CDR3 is CASSLSNWGGETQYF. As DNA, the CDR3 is TGTGCCAGCAGTTTATCCAATTGGGGTGGGGAGACCCAGTACTTC.